This T cell receptor (beta chain) was captured by sequencing in a study of blood T cell repertoires in COVID-19. The authors' processing: Amplification from reference gene primers served as the basis for estimated nucleated cell counts. Profiled with immunoSEQ multiplex PCR; TCRdb holds only in-frame clones, not every one. V, J and clone size are taken as reported in that table, and D and trimming were inferred from the DNA itself. The sample includes 50,000 to 80,000 clones, 88% of them seen just once. The sample holds one count of this clone. The CDR3 is 15 residues long. CDR1 and CDR2 from the germline V gene are WNHNN and SYGVQD (reference sequence). Trimming removed 7 bases from V and 2 bases from J, with 16 bases in between.

The TCR comes from a woman in her thirties or forties who had recovered from COVID-19. The sequenced material came from PBMCs or T cells enriched from blood (not recorded which). The gene calls are TRBV10-1 and TRBJ2-3; TRBD1 is a possible D gene (6 bases). The CDR3 DNA reads as TGCGCCAGCAATGTCCTTCGGACAGACACAGATACGCAGTATTTT. Amino acids: CASNVLRTDTDTQYF.